This record looks at one T cell receptor beta chain sequence and its context. The ends were cut back, 2 bases at V and 5 bases at J, with 12 bases in the middle. This CDR3 is built from 14 residues. The germline V gene has CDR1 GTSNPN and CDR2 SVGIG (reference sequence). Per the original methods: The assay estimated nucleated cells by amplifying reference gene primers. Using immunoSEQ multiplex PCR, the repertoire was profiled, and TCRdb retains in-frame clones only, with some absent. Clone size and V and J calls were adopted from that table, with D and trimming inferred from the DNA. The data show about 140,000 clones, with around 84% seen just once and approximately 8.3% held by the top ten. The sample comes from a study of blood T cell repertoires in COVID-19. Study as a whole: Specimens from acute and convalescent COVID-19 originated in the United States, Italy and Spain. Sample material is recorded as cDNA or gDNA derived from T cells, B-cell-depleted T cells, or PBMCs.

The sample was peripheral blood. The sequence was collected from an older woman with acute or convalescent COVID-19. The gene calls are TRBV30 and TRBJ1-4, with a tentative D call TRBD1 (6 bases). The CDR3 DNA reads as TGTGCCTGGAGTATAGGACAGTTAAATGAAAAACTGTTTTTT. It translates to CAWSIGQLNEKLFF. The full variable domain, in which reference TRBV30 and TRBJ1-4 provide the parts outside the CDR3, is SQTIHQWPATLVQPVGSPLSLECTVEGTSNPNLYWYRQAAGRGLQLLFYSVGIGQISSEVPQNLSASRPQDRQFILSSKKLLLSDSGFYLCAWSIGQLNEKLFFGSGTQLSVL.